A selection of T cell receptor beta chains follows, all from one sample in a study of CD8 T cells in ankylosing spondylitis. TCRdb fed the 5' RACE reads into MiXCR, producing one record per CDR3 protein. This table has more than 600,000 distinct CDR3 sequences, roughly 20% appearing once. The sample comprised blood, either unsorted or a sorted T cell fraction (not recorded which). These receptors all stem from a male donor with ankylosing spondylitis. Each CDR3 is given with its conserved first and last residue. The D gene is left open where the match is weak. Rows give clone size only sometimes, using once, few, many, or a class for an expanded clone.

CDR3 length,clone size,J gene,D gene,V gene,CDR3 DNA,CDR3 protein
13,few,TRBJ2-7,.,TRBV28,TGTGCCAGCATGAACGTTGGGGGCTACGAGCAGTACTTC,CASMNVGGYEQYF
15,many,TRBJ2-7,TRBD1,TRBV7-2,TGTGCCAGCAGCCCGGGGACAGGGGGAACCTACGAGCAGTACTTC,CASSPGTGGTYEQYF
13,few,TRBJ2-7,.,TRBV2,TGTGCCAGCAGCGTTTGGAGGCCCTACGAGCAGTACTTC,CASSVWRPYEQYF
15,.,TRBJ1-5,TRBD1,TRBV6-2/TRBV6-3,TGTGCCAGCAGTGTTGGACAGGGAGCGTATCAGCCCCAGCATTTT,CASSVGQGAYQPQHF
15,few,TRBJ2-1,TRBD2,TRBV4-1,TGCGCCAGCAGCCAATGGGGACTAGTTTCAAATGAGCAGTTCTTC,CASSQWGLVSNEQFF
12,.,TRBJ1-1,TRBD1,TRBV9,TGTGCCAGCATTGGGACAGGGGGTGAAGCTTTCTTT,CASIGTGGEAFF
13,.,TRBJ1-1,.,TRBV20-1,TGCAGTTCTTTGGGGGCCCTGAACACTGAAGCTTTCTTT,CSSLGALNTEAFF
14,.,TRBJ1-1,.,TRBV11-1,TGTGCCAGCAGCTCACGACAGCCGAACACTGAAGCTTTCTTT,CASSSRQPNTEAFF
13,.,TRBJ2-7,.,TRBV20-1,TGCAGTGCTCCCCGGACAAGCTCCTACGAGCAGTACTTC,CSAPRTSSYEQYF
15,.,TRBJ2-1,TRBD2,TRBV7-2,TGTGCCAGCAGGCAGACCGGGACTAACTACAATGAGCAGTTCTTC,CASRQTGTNYNEQFF
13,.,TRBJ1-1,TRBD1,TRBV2,TGTGCCAGCATGACAGGGCGGCACACTGAAGCTTTCTTT,CASMTGRHTEAFF
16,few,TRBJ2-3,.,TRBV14,TGTGCCAGCAGCCAATCCGGGACGTGGAGCACAGATACGCAGTATTTT,CASSQSGTWSTDTQYF
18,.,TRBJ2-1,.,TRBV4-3,TGCGCCAGCAGCCAAGCTTCATACGGGCGGAACCACTACAATGAGCAGTTCTTC,CASSQASYGRNHYNEQFF
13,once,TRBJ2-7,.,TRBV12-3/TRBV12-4,TGTGCCAGCCGTGGGAGTAGCGTAGGCGAGCAGTACTTC,CASRGSSVGEQYF
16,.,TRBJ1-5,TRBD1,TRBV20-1,TGCAGTGCCGATCCCGAGACAGGGGACGACAATCAGCCCCAGCATTTT,CSADPETGDDNQPQHF
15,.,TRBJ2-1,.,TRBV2,TGTGCCAGCAGTGGACAGCAAGCGGTACGGGGTGAGCAGTTCTTC,CASSGQQAVRGEQFF
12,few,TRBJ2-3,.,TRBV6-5,TGTGCCAGCACGGACAACACAGATACGCAGTATTTT,CASTDNTDTQYF
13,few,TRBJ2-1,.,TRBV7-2,TGTGCCAGCAGCTACTTTACCTACAATGAGCAGTTCTTC,CASSYFTYNEQFF
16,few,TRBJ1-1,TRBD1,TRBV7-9,TGTGCCAGCAGCTTGGAGGCCGGGACAGCAGTTACTGAAGCTTTCTTT,CASSLEAGTAVTEAFF
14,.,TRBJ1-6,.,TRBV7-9,TGTGCCAGCAGCTTAGTATCGGGGCCTTCACCCCTCCACTTT,CASSLVSGPSPLHF
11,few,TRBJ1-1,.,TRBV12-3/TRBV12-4,TGTGCCAGCAGTTCCCTATCTGAAGCTTTCTTT,CASSSLSEAFF
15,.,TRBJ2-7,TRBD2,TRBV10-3,TGTGCCATCAGTGAGGGTGGTAGCGGGCCCTACGAGCAGTACTTC,CAISEGGSGPYEQYF
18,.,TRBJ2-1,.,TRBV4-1,TGCGCCAGCAGCCAAGAGAGGGGGGTCGGACTAGATGAACTTGAGCAGTTCTTC,CASSQERGVGLDELEQFF
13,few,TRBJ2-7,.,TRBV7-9,TGTGCCAGCAGAAGGGACACCTCCTACGAGCAGTACTTC,CASRRDTSYEQYF
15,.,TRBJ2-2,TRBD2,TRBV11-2,TGTGCCAGCAGCTTAGCAACGGGAGGTAACGGGGAGCTGTTTTTT,CASSLATGGNGELFF
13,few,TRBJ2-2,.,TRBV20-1,TGCAGTGCCGGGAATAGAGACACCGGGGAGCTGTTTTTT,CSAGNRDTGELFF
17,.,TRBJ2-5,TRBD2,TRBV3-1,TGTGCCAGCAGCCCCCCAGGACGGGGGGGCCTCCAAGAGACCCAGTACTTC,CASSPPGRGGLQETQYF
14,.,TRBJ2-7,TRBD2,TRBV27,TGTGCCAGCAGTTCGTGGCTAGCGGGGGGCGAGCAGTACTTC,CASSSWLAGGEQYF
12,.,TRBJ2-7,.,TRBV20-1,TGCAGTGCTTTTACGGCTACCTACGAGCAGTACTTC,CSAFTATYEQYF
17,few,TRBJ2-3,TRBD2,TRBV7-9,TGTGCCAGCAGCCCGGGACTAGCGGGGGGGTTAACAGATACGCAGTATTTT,CASSPGLAGGLTDTQYF
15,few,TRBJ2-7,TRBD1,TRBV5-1,TGCGCCAGCAGCCCGGGGACAGGGAATGTGCAAGAGCAGTACTTC,CASSPGTGNVQEQYF
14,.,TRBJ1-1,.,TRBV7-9,TGTGCCAGCAGCTCCGAGGGTAGAAACACTGAAGCTTTCTTT,CASSSEGRNTEAFF
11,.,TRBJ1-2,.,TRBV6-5,TGTGCCAGCAGAAAGGGTTTTGGCTACACCTTC,CASRKGFGYTF
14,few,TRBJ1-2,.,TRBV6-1,TGTGCCAGCAGGGTCGCAGGCCCGTACTCTGGCTACACCTTC,CASRVAGPYSGYTF
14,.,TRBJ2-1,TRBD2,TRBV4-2,TGTGCCAGCAGCCAAGAGTTCGGGGGGAATGAGCAGTTCTTC,CASSQEFGGNEQFF
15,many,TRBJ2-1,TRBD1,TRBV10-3,TGTGCCATCAGAGACGGACAGGGGACCTACAATGAGCAGTTCTTC,CAIRDGQGTYNEQFF
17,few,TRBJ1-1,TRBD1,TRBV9,TGTGCCAGCAGCGTAGGGGACAGGGACGCGTTGGGCACTGAAGCTTTCTTT,CASSVGDRDALGTEAFF
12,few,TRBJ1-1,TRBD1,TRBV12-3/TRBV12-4,TGTGCCAGCAGAGGGGACAGGGTGGGAGCTTTCTTT,CASRGDRVGAFF
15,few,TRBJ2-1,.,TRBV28,TGTGCCAGCACCCGTAGCCGAAGACGAGTCAATGAGCAGTTCTTC,CASTRSRRRVNEQFF
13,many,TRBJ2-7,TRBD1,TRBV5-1,TGCGCCAGCAGCCCGGGACAGACCTACGAGCAGTACTTC,CASSPGQTYEQYF
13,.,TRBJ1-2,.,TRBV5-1,TGCGCCAGCCACCCTAACAGGGAAGGCCCTGAGTACTTC,CASHPNREGPEYF
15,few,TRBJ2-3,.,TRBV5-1,TGCGCCAGCAGCCAAACCGGGACTAGCACAGATACGCAGTATTTT,CASSQTGTSTDTQYF
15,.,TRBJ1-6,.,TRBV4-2,TGTGCCAGCAGCCAAGTGGGCACCGCTGTATCACCCCTCCACTTT,CASSQVGTAVSPLHF
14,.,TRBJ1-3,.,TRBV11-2,TGTGCCAGCAGCTTAGTAGTTCCTGGAAACACCATATATTTT,CASSLVVPGNTIYF
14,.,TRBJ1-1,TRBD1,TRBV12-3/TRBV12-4,TGTGCCAGCAGTCACGGGACAGCCTACACTGAAGCTTTCTTT,CASSHGTAYTEAFF
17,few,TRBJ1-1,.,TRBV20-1,TGCAGTGCTAGAGATCACCTTATAGGGACAACGAACACTGAAGCTTTCTTT,CSARDHLIGTTNTEAFF
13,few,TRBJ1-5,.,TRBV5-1,TGCGCCAGCAGCCTGCGGATCCATCAGCCCCAGCATTTT,CASSLRIHQPQHF
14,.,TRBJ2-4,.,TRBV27,TGTGCCAGCAGAAACCTCCTAGCCAAAAACATTCAGTACTTC,CASRNLLAKNIQYF
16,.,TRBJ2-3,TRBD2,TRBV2,TGTGCCAGCAGTGAACGAACTAGCGGGAGGACAGATACGCAGTATTTT,CASSERTSGRTDTQYF
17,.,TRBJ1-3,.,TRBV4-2,TGTGCCAGCAGCCAAGACGCCAGGATACTTCCTGGAAACACCATATATTTT,CASSQDARILPGNTIYF
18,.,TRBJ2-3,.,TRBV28,TGTGCCAGCAGCCCCCTCGGTAGGTGGGGAACTAGCACAGATACGCAGTATTTT,CASSPLGRWGTSTDTQYF
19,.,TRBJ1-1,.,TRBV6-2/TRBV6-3,TGTGCCAGCAGTTACTCGAGTTTCGGCCCGGACGTTATGAACACTGAAGCTTTCTTT,CASSYSSFGPDVMNTEAFF